A selection of T cell receptor beta chains follows, all from one sample in a study of OX40 agonist ivuxolimab in advanced cancers. Assay: immunoSEQ multiplex PCR; the TCRdb copy retains only in-frame clones and omits some. Here the sample spans approximately 80,000 clones, 70% to 85% being singletons. The material was CD4+ or CD8+ T cells sorted from blood, obtained in a trial of the OX40 agonist ivuxolimab. These TCRs come from an adult with an advanced solid tumor such as melanoma, head and neck, liver or kidney cancer. Both conserved end residues are part of each CDR3.

v_gene	j_gene	CDR3aa
TRBV7-9	TRBJ2-7	CASSSSGVSYEQYF
TRBV2	TRBJ2-2	CASSVAGGPNTGELFF
TRBV28	TRBJ1-2	CASSVRDRSFYTF
TRBV28	TRBJ2-3	CASSTKTSGTDTQYF
TRBV6-5	TRBJ2-5	CASSRSGETQYF
TRBV11-2	TRBJ1-3	CASSSLTRSRSGNTIYF
TRBV5-4	TRBJ2-1	CASSLGGSTYNEQFF
TRBV11-3	TRBJ2-7	CASSLRGTGAVHEQYF
TRBV28	TRBJ1-5	CASSKTGRVQPQHF
TRBV6-6	TRBJ2-7	CATRRVFYEQYF
TRBV7-8	TRBJ2-5	CASSPTIGEQETQYF
TRBV6-5	TRBJ1-2	CASSPQGYKNDGYTF
TRBV11-3	TRBJ2-1	CATTQEESSYNEQFF
TRBV28	TRBJ2-7	CASRGVWGRHYEQYF
TRBV19	TRBJ2-7	CATRTGPNEQYF
TRBV2	TRBJ2-4	CASTPSVRNIQYF
TRBV28	TRBJ2-5	CASSLYLARRGETQYF
TRBV11-2	TRBJ2-7	CASSLFEREAPYEQYF
TRBV2	TRBJ2-2	CASSYRRLTGELFF
TRBV6-5	TRBJ2-2	CASSYSRQIGELFF
TRBV29-1	TRBJ1-5	CSVASDTRGFQHF
TRBV4-1	TRBJ2-7	CASSRMGLTPSYEQYF
TRBV7-9	TRBJ2-2	CASSLKGAGELFF
TRBV19	TRBJ2-6	CASSIRPGSYGANVLTF
TRBV10-3	TRBJ2-3	CATASLPPSTDTQYF
TRBV19	TRBJ2-7	CASSIGSGTGISYEQYF
TRBV19	TRBJ2-3	CASGSLAGGPDTQYF